This passage covers 11 T cell receptor beta chains from one sample sequenced in a study of T cells in Graves' hyperthyroidism and ophthalmopathy. RNA transcripts served as the template for amplifying TCR beta CDR3 regions. TCR CDR3 underwent first-round RT-PCR with the HTBI primer set. MiXCR, run by TCRdb on the multiplex PCR reads, gives a single entry per CDR3 protein. The repertoire includes fewer than 450,000 distinct CDR3 sequences, about 18% of them detected once, and more than 30% sits in the top ten. The sequenced sample consisted of blood. The receptor set was obtained from a woman younger than 45 with Graves' hyperthyroidism that later progressed to Graves' ophthalmopathy.

The V call is TRBV4-2, the J call TRBJ1-5; D gene unclear. The CDR3 runs to 13 residues. The germline V gene has CDR1 LGHNA and CDR2 YNFKEQ. Trimming left V 0 bases short and J 6 bases short, with 6 bases between. CDR3 loop: CASSQEESQPQHF. CDR3 coding DNA: TGTGCCAGCAGCCAAGAGGAAAGTCAGCCCCAGCATTTT.

The gene calls are TRBV9 and TRBJ2-3; no firm D call. The CDR3 sequence is 15 residues long. V lost 5 bases to trimming and J lost 2 bases, with 15 bases between them. Germline CDR1 SGDLS, CDR2 YYNGEE. The CDR3 loop reads CASSADPYNTDTQYF. CDR3 DNA sequence: TGTGCCAGCAGTGCTGATCCCTATAACACAGATACGCAGTATTTT.

A note on this clonotype: At one end the junction does not follow the germline gene, possibly because of a read error. J is TRBJ2-1 and V is TRBV11-3, with unresolved D. The CDR3 runs 15 residues. Germline V gene data show CDR1 as SGHNT and CDR2 as YENEEA. The CDR3 is CASSFRPRSYHEQFF. The CDR3 DNA sequence: TGTGCCAGCAGCTTTAGGCCTAGGTCCTACCATGAGCAGTTCTTC.

This clonotype has more than one count but fewer than ten. CDR3 residues: CASSHGRQGATGEQYF. As DNA, the CDR3 is TGTGCCAGCAGCCACGGACGGCAGGGGGCGACGGGGGAGCAGTACTTC. The chain links TRBV7-9 to TRBJ2-7, with 8 bases aligning to TRBD1. Germline CDR1 and CDR2: SEHNR and FQNEAQ (reference sequence). This CDR3 is 16 amino acids long. Trimming took 5 bases from V and 7 from J; bases not matched to a gene: 16. The full variable domain, in which reference TRBV7-9 and TRBJ2-7 provide the parts outside the CDR3, is DTGVSQNPRHKITKRGQNVTFRCDPISEHNRLYWYRQTLGQGPEFLTYFQNEAQLEKSRLLSDRFSAERPKGSFSTLEIQRTEQGDSAMYLCASSHGRQGATGEQYFGPGTRLTVT.

In this sample, this clonotype turned up many times. CDR3 protein: CATRSGTGASYTF. The CDR3 nucleotides read TGCGCCACCAGATCCGGGACAGGGGCTAGCTACACCTTC. The V and J genes are TRBV10-2 and TRBJ1-2; 10 nucleotides line up with TRBD1. Looked up from germline, CDR1 is WSHSY and CDR2 is SAAADI. Trimming cost V 10 bases and J 9 bases; bases outside gene matches: 11. CDR3 length equals 13 residues.

This clonotype was counted at least ten times. This chain connects TRBV29-1 to TRBJ2-1; D possibly matches TRBD1 or TRBD2 (6 bases each). CDR3 length: 15 amino acids. Trimming stripped 0 bases from V and 3 bases from J, with 12 bases between. Germline V gene data show CDR1 as SQVTM and CDR2 as ANQGSEA. CDR3 DNA: TGCAGCGTTGAAGAGGGGGGCGTTGGCTACAATGAGCAGTTCTTC. It yields the protein CSVEEGGVGYNEQFF.

The rearrangement uses TRBV4-1 and TRBJ2-1, with a tentative D call TRBD1 (5 bases). The length of the CDR3 is 14 residues. The germline V gene encodes CDR1 MGHRA and CDR2 YSYEKL. Trimming took off 3 bases at V and 9 bases at J, with 15 bases between the two ends. The CDR3 bases are TGCGCCAGCAGCCATCCTGGACAATCCCGTGAGCAGTTCTTC. Translating it yields CASSHPGQSREQFF.

This clonotype appeared many times. The rearrangement uses TRBV5-1 and TRBJ2-2; D is perhaps TRBD2 (5 bases). The V and J ends lost 2 bases and 2 bases respectively, with 13 bases between them. The germline gives CDR1 SGHRS, CDR2 YFSETQ. CDR3 size: 16 residues. The CDR3 sequence is CASSLEASLNTGELFF. In nucleotides, the CDR3 is TGCGCCAGCAGCTTAGAGGCTAGCCTTAACACCGGGGAGCTGTTTTTT.

This clonotype was found many times. The chain has TRBV6-1 and TRBJ1-5; 12 bases align to TRBD1. Looked up from germline, CDR1 is MNHNS and CDR2 is SASEGT. CDR3 length: 19 amino acids. After removal of 5 bases from V and 1 base from J, the junction contained 12 bases not matched to a gene. The CDR3 region has the DNA TGTGCCAGCAGTCGACGTCCGGGACAGGGGGCTCTCAGCAATCAGCCCCAGCATTTT. Its protein is CASSRRPGQGALSNQPQHF.

This clonotype was detected many times. The chain recombines TRBV27 with TRBJ2-3; D uncertain. Per the germline V gene, CDR1 is MNHEY and CDR2 is SMNVEV (reference sequence). This CDR3 contains 17 residues. V was cut by 2 bases and J by 0 bases, with 15 bases left in between. In DNA form, the CDR3 reads TGTGCCAGCAGTTTAGGGTACCCCCCCAGTAGCACAGATACGCAGTATTTT. Residues: CASSLGYPPSSTDTQYF.

Ten or more counts support this clonotype. The CDR3, as DNA: TGTGCCAGCAGTCTTCTAGCGATGAAGGAAGGGACCCAGTACTTC. Translating gives CASSLLAMKEGTQYF. The chain is built from TRBV2 and TRBJ2-5; the D gene is possibly TRBD2 (6 bases). There are 15 residues in the CDR3. V gave up 5 bases and J gave up 7 bases, with 20 bases separating them. Germline V gene data show CDR1 as SNHLY and CDR2 as FYNNEI.